The T cell receptor (beta chain) described here comes from a study of vaccination effects on CD4 cells after COVID-19 (dated by TCRdb to between 2021 and 2023). A note on the overall study: To identify antigen-specific CD4+ T cell clonotypes by their expansion, the ViraFEST assay first stimulated PBMC with viral peptide pools and then applied TCR sequencing. Across the study, the median time from the second dose to post-vaccine sampling was 72 days (range 14 to 241). SARS-CoV-2 spike-specific CD4+ TCR repertoires were compared before and after mRNA vaccination in COVID-19 convalescent patients and in infection-naive vaccine recipients. Cultures from other donors in the study were sequenced with the Oncomine TCR Beta short-read assay on an Illumina iSeq 100. Some 2 million PBMC per well were cultured with 10 ug/ml peptides in IMDM containing roughly 5% human AB serum, around 10 IU/ml IL-2 and gentamicin. The full study included roughly 11 COVID-19 convalescent patients and a few SARS-CoV-2-naive healthy vaccine recipients. The full study reports these points: Both infection-induced and vaccine-induced clones contracted markedly at late post-vaccination timepoints, which is consistent with waning T cell responses. The study was limited by a small number of convalescent patients and lacked early post-infection timepoints. In healthy vaccine recipients, vaccine-induced clones were almost all SARS-CoV-2 mono-reactive, with only 1 of 255 cross-reactive with common cold coronaviruses.

The germline V gene gives CDR1 as KGHSH and CDR2 as LQKENI. The CDR3 goes from the cysteine to the phenylalanine over 14 residues. CDR3 DNA only is kept here, 42 bases in frame from base 1. Trimming removed 5 bases from V and 8 bases from J; the gene matches leave 6 bases unexplained. With respect to this clone: Its antigen target is currently unknown. No quality values exist for individual bases; no much larger clone is one base distant.

After less than eleven days of culture, CD4+ T cells were isolated with the EasySep CD4+ T cell isolation kit. Two doses of either the BNT162b2 or the mRNA-1273 mRNA SARS-CoV-2 vaccine were administered to participants. Healthy vaccine recipients had no prior SARS-CoV-2 infection, confirmed by negative nucleocapsid antibodies before and after vaccination. Half of the culture medium was replaced with fresh IL-2-containing medium on days 3 and 7. Unless otherwise noted, each peptide stimulation condition was cultured in triplicate wells. Using Ficoll-Paque Plus gradient centrifugation, PBMC were separated from whole blood and then either used fresh or cryopreserved at -140C. Genomic DNA was extracted from cultured CD4+ T cells with the QIAamp micro DNA kit. The method was the immunoSEQ multiplex PCR assay. DNA from the cultured, isolated CD4+ T cells was subjected to TCR beta CDR3 sequencing. The authors' pipeline ran thus. Non-productive TCR sequences were removed and reads were trimmed to the CDR3 region, keeping CDR3s of at least 7 amino acids. The MANAFEST web app was used to pick out antigen-specific clonotypes by comparing their expansion in peptide wells with that in reference cultures. For clones to be considered positive, expansion at FDR<0.05 versus reference and all other wells, an odds ratio above 5, and a frequency above 0.1% in two replicate wells were required. Clonotypes significantly expanded in SARS-CoV-2 spike wells and in at least one common cold coronavirus spike condition were defined as cross-reactive. CDR3 similarity was assessed by Levenshtein distance using the stringdist R package, and unrooted trees were constructed with ape in R 3.6.1. In its TCRdb copy, this immuneACCESS table keeps in-frame sequences only and misses some clones. Where compared with another copy, unresolved V genes explain less than half of these, and the others have no known cause. The V and J calls and clone size are taken from that table; D and trimming were inferred from the DNA. In this sample the table shows tens of thousands of clones, around 70% of which occur a single time. The ten largest make up roughly 2.3% of the sample.

The clonotype comes from a human donor who received a COVID-19 vaccine. The sample in question was CD4+ T cells from PBMCs cultured without peptide, obtained after COVID-19 vaccination. Rearrangement joined TRBV18 to TRBJ1-6, with 7 middle bases fitting TRBD1. The DNA sequence is TGTGCCAGCTCATACAGGGGCCAAGATTCACCCCTCCACTTT. This translates into CASSYRGQDSPLHF.